These T cell receptor beta chains were read from a single sample in a study of blood T cell repertoires in COVID-19. TCRdb's copy holds only in-frame clones and misses some; the assay was immunoSEQ multiplex PCR. The sample lists about 80,000 clones; 80% were seen once. Material: peripheral blood. The receptors stem from a woman between 40 and 50 years old with active or convalescent COVID-19. Both conserved end residues are part of each CDR3. D genes are given only for firm matches. The size of a clone is reported for some rows only, either as once, few or many, or as a class for expanded clones.

clone_size	d_call	v_call	j_call	cdr3_nt	cdr3_aa
once	TRBD2	TRBV19	TRBJ2-1	TGTGCCAGTAGCCTACGGACTAGCGGCTTCAATGAGCAGTTCTTC	CASSLRTSGFNEQFF
.	TRBD1	TRBV6-5	TRBJ1-2	TGTGCCAGCAGCGTACAGGGGAACTATGGCTACACCTTC	CASSVQGNYGYTF
.	.	TRBV27	TRBJ1-2	TGTGCCAGCAGTCCCCTGCGGGGTCATGGCTACACCTTC	CASSPLRGHGYTF
few	.	TRBV15	TRBJ1-5	TGTGCCACCAGCGTACTCAGGGATCAGCCCCAGCATTTT	CATSVLRDQPQHF
.	TRBD2	TRBV28	TRBJ2-5	TGTTCTAGCGGGAGGCTAGAGACCCAGTACTTC	CSSGRLETQYF
.	.	TRBV5-4	TRBJ1-2	TGTGCCAGCAGCCCGCCGGGGGGAGAGCGCTATGGCTACACCTTC	CASSPPGGERYGYTF
.	TRBD1	TRBV20-1	TRBJ2-1	TGCAGTGCTAGTGCTCCGCAGGGGGCCCGCTCCTACAATGAGCAGTTCTTC	CSASAPQGARSYNEQFF
.	TRBD1	TRBV6-2/TRBV6-3	TRBJ2-2	TGTGCCAGCAGTTTACCACAGGGGGTCACCGGGGAGCTGTTTTTT	CASSLPQGVTGELFF
.	TRBD1	TRBV11-3	TRBJ2-1	TGTGCCAGCAGCTCCGACAGGGCGAATTCCTACAATGAGCAGTTCTTC	CASSSDRANSYNEQFF
.	.	TRBV15	TRBJ1-3	TGTGCCACCAGCAGAGGACAGCACTCTGGAAACACCATATATTTT	CATSRGQHSGNTIYF
once	TRBD2	TRBV10-2	TRBJ2-3	TGCGCCAGCAGTGACCTCCTTAGCGGGAGGGCCGATGCAGATACGCAGTATTTT	CASSDLLSGRADADTQYF
.	.	TRBV3-1/TRBV3-2	TRBJ1-3	TGTGCCAGCAGCCAGCCTTGGAGGAGCTCTGGAAACACCATATATTTT	CASSQPWRSSGNTIYF
.	.	TRBV7-2	TRBJ1-6	TGTGCCAGCTCGCGGGGTAGGTTAGTGGAATCACCCCTCCACTTT	CASSRGRLVESPLHF
.	TRBD2	TRBV14	TRBJ2-3	TGTGCCAGCAGCCCCTCTAGCGGAACTAGCACAGATACGCAGTATTTT	CASSPSSGTSTDTQYF
.	.	TRBV7-6	TRBJ1-3	TGTGCCAGCAGCTCAAATGTCGGGTCCTACTCTGGAAACACCATATATTTT	CASSSNVGSYSGNTIYF
.	.	TRBV28	TRBJ2-7	TGTGCCAGCAGTCACCCCGAGGGGATTAGCGGGCAGTACTTC	CASSHPEGISGQYF
.	TRBD1	TRBV5-1	TRBJ2-7	TGCGCCAGCAGCTCCTCGGGACAGGGGGCCTCCTACGAGCAGTACTTC	CASSSSGQGASYEQYF
.	.	TRBV6-5	TRBJ1-1	TGTGCCAGCAGAGGGACATCGGGAGCTTTCTTT	CASRGTSGAFF
.	TRBD1	TRBV4-2	TRBJ2-1	TGTGCCAGCAGCCAAGGGGCAGGGGGCCGTGAGCAGTTCTTC	CASSQGAGGREQFF
.	.	TRBV5-1	TRBJ1-4	TGTGCCAGCAGGGCAACAGGGATGGTGACTAATGAAAAACTGTTTTTT	CASRATGMVTNEKLFF
.	TRBD1	TRBV29-1	TRBJ1-2	TGCAGCGTTGAGGGCAGGGGGCTTAACTATGGCTACACCTTC	CSVEGRGLNYGYTF
.	TRBD2	TRBV11-2	TRBJ2-7	TGTGCCAGCAGCTTAGTGGGGGGAGGGCCGGGAAGCTCCTACGAGCAGTACTTC	CASSLVGGGPGSSYEQYF
.	TRBD1	TRBV4-2	TRBJ1-5	TGTGCCAGCAGCCAAGAGACAGGGAATCAGCCCCAGCATTTT	CASSQETGNQPQHF
.	.	TRBV28	TRBJ1-6	TGTGCCAGCAGCTCACCCGGGGGGGGCTCCTATAATTCACCCCTCCACTTT	CASSSPGGGSYNSPLHF
.	TRBD1	TRBV7-2	TRBJ1-4	TGTGCCAGCAGCTTAGCGACAGGGAGTCTTAATGAAAAACTGTTTTTT	CASSLATGSLNEKLFF
.	.	TRBV30	TRBJ1-5	TGTGCCTGGAGCGAGTTTGGTCAGCCCCAGCATTTT	CAWSEFGQPQHF